The sequence of this TCR beta chain was determined in a study of a mutant IDH1 vaccine in newly diagnosed glioma. Turning to the study itself: Patients began vaccination 4-6 weeks after radiotherapy alone, or with temozolomide cycles.

V trimming: 4 bases; J trimming: 6 bases; junction bases outside the gene matches: 11. Looked up from germline, CDR1 is MNHEY and CDR2 is SMNVEV (reference sequence). This CDR3 has 15 amino acids. Study observations and caveats: No link was apparently found between pseudoprogression and changes in top peripheral T cell clonotypes.

Time point: week 35, safety follow-up. A 20-mer mutant IDH1 peptide at 300 ug was injected subcutaneously with topical imiquimod. Data came from immunoSEQ multiplex PCR; TCRdb stores just in-frame clones and leaves some out. The sample yields more than 55,000 clones, around four fifths seen once. This clone was recorded only once. Antigen: not known. This sequence was found in a man under 40 with glioma. The sample here was PBMCs, taken from a glioma patient whose treatment included an IDH1 peptide vaccine. V usage is TRBV27 and J usage is TRBJ1-2; 7 bases fit TRBD1. The CDR3 region has the DNA TGTGCCAGCAGTTCATACGGACAGGTAGTTGATGGCTACACCTTC. The encoded protein is CASSSYGQVVDGYTF.